The clone carrying this TCR beta chain showed up just a few times. The data derive from a study of blood T cell repertoires in COVID-19. Across the study: T cells, B-cell-depleted T cells, or PBMCs supplied cDNA or gDNA.

V shed 0 bases and J shed 10 bases, with 9 bases lying between them. CDR3 length: 12 residues. Germline V gene sequence: CDR1 MNHEY, CDR2 SMNVEV (reference sequence). Authors' methods: Amplification of reference gene primers was used by the study to estimate nucleated cell counts. Sequencing used immunoSEQ multiplex PCR; TCRdb keeps in-frame clones, though not all of them. D and trimming were read from the DNA, whereas the V and J calls and clone size are those reported in that table. Of about 200,000 clones in the sample, about 90% were seen once. The rearrangement joins TRBV27 to TRBJ1-1; perhaps TRBD1 as D (5 bases). Sequenced: peripheral blood. This receptor was taken from a man aged 40-55 years with active or convalescent COVID-19. CDR3 amino acids: CASSLSGGAAFF. Here the CDR3 DNA reads TGTGCCAGCAGTTTATCGGGGGGTGCAGCTTTCTTT.